This T cell receptor beta chain was sequenced for a study of T cell responses to AZD1222 COVID-19 vaccine. Study summary: Analyses pooled second doses at about 4 or about 12 weeks.

General observations from the study: Seropositivity was recorded at baseline in only a handful of AZD1222 recipients. White British ancestry dominated among donors, who included more females, and clonal diversity was possibly underestimated.

Comment on this clone: The antigen is not known.

The CDR3 length is 13 residues. Per the germline V gene, CDR1 is MNHEY and CDR2 is SVGEGT. V dropped 2 bases and J dropped 5 bases, with 9 bases sitting between them. The table came from immunoSEQ multiplex PCR; TCRdb's copy has only in-frame clones and leaves some out. This sample has 100,000 to 140,000 clones, with about 85% found just once. The sample was peripheral blood, taken on day 0 of AZD1222 vaccination. The source is an adult in good health. V and J are TRBV6-2 or TRBV6-3 and TRBJ1-1; weak D call: TRBD1 (5 bases). The CDR3 reads CASSYRGETEAFF. For the CDR3, the DNA is TGTGCCAGCAGTTACAGGGGTGAGACTGAAGCTTTCTTT.